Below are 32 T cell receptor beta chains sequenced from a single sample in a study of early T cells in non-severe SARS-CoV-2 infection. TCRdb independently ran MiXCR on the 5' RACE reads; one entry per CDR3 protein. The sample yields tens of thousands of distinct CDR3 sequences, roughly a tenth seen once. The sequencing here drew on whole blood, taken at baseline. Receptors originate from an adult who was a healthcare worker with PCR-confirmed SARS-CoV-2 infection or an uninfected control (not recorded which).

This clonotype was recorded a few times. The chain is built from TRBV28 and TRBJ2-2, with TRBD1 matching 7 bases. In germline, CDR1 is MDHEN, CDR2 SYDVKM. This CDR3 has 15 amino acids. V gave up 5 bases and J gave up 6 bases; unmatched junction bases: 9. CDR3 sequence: CASSTWDSLAGELFF. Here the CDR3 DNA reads TGTGCCAGCAGTACTTGGGACAGCCTCGCCGGGGAGCTGTTTTTT.

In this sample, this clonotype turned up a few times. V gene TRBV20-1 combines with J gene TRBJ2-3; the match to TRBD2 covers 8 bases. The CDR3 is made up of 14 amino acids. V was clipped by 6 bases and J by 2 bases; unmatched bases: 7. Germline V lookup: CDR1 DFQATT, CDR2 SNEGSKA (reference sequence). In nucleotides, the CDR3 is TGCAGTGCACCCCGGGAGGGTTTCACAGATACGCAGTATTTT. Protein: CSAPREGFTDTQYF.

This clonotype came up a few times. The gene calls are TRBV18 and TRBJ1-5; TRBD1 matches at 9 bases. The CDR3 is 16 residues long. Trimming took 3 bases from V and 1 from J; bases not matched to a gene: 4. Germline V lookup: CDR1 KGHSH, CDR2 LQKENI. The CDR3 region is CASSPGQGGSNQPQHF. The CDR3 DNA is TGTGCCAGCTCACCGGGACAGGGAGGGAGCAATCAGCCCCAGCATTTT.

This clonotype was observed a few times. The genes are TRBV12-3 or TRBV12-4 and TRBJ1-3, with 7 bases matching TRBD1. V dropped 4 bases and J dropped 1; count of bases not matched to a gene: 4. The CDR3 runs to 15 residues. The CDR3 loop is CASSSRGVSGNTIYF. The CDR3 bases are TGTGCCAGCAGTTCCAGGGGGGTTTCTGGAAACACCATATATTTT.

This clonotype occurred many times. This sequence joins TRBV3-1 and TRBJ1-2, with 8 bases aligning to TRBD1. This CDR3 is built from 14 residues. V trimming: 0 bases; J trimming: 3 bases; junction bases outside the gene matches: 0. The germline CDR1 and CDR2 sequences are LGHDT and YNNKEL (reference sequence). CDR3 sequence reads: CASSQDRGHYGYTF. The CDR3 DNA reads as TGTGCCAGCAGCCAAGACAGGGGGCACTATGGCTACACCTTC.

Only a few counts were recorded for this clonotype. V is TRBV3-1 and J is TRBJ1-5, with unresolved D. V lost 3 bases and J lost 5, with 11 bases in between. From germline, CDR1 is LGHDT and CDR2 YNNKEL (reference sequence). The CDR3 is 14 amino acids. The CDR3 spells CASSQDESYQPQHF. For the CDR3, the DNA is TGTGCCAGCAGCCAGGACGAGAGTTATCAGCCCCAGCATTTT.

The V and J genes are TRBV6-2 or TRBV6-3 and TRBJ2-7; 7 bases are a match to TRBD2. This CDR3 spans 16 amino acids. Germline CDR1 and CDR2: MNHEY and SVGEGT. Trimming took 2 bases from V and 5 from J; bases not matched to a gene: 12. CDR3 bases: TGTGCCAGCAGTTACGTCCGGGGGGAGACTAGAGACGAGCAGTACTTC. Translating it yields CASSYVRGETRDEQYF.

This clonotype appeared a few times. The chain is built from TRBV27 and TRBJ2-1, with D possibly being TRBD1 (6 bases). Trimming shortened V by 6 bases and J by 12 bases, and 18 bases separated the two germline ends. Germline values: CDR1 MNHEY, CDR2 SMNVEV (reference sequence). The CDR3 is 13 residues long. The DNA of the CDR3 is TGTGCCAGCAGCCTAGGCGATACAGGGCTGCAGTTCTTC. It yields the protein CASSLGDTGLQFF.

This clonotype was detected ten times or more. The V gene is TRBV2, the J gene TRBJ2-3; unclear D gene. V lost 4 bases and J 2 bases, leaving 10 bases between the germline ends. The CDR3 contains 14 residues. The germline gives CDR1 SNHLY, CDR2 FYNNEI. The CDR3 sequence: CASSVRSFTDTQYF. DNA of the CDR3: TGTGCCAGCAGTGTTAGGTCCTTCACAGATACGCAGTATTTT.

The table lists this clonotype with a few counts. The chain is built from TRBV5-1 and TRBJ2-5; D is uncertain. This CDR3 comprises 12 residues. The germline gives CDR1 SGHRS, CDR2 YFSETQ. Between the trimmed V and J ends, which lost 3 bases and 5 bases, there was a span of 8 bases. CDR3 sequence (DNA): TGCGCCAGCAGCTCCCAATGGGAGACCCAGTACTTC. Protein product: CASSSQWETQYF.

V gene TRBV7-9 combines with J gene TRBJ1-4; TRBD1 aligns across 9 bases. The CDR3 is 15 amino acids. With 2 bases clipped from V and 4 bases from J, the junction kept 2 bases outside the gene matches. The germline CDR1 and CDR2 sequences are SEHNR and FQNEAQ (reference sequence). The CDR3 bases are TGTGCCAGCAGCTTACCGACAGGGGGTAATGAAAAACTGTTTTTT. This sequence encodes CASSLPTGGNEKLFF.

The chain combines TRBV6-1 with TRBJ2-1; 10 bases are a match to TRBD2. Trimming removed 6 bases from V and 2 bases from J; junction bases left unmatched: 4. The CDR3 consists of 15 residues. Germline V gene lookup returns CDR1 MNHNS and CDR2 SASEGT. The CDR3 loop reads CASSRTSGTYNEQFF. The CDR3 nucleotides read TGTGCCAGCAGCCGGACTAGCGGAACCTACAATGAGCAGTTCTTC.

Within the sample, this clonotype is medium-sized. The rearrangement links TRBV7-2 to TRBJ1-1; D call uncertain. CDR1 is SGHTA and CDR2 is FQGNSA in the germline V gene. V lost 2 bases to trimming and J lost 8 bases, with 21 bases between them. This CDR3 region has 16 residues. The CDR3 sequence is CASSLNPTTPLSEAFF. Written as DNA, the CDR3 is TGTGCCAGCAGCTTAAATCCCACGACACCTCTCTCGGAAGCTTTCTTT.

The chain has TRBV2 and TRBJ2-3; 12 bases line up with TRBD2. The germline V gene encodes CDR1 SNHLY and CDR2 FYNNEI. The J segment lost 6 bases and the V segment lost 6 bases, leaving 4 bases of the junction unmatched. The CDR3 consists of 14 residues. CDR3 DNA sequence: TGTGCCAGCAGACTAGCGGGAGGTTTCGATACGCAGTATTTT. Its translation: CASRLAGGFDTQYF.

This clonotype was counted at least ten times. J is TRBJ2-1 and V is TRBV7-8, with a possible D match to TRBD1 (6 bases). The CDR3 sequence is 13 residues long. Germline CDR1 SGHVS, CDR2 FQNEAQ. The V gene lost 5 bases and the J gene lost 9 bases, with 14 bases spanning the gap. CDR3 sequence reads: CASSARGSGEQFF. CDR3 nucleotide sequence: TGTGCCAGCAGCGCGAGGGGGAGCGGTGAGCAGTTCTTC.

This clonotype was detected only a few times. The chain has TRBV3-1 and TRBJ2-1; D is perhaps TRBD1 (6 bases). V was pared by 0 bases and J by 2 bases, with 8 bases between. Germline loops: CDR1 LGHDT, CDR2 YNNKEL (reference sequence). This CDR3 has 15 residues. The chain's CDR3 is CASSQDWGPYNEQFF. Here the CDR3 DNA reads TGTGCCAGCAGCCAAGACTGGGGGCCCTACAATGAGCAGTTCTTC.

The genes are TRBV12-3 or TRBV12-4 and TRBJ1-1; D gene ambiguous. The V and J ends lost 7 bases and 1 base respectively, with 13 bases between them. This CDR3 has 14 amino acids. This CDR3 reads CASIYGGSNTEAFF. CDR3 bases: TGTGCCAGCATCTATGGAGGTTCGAACACTGAAGCTTTCTTT.

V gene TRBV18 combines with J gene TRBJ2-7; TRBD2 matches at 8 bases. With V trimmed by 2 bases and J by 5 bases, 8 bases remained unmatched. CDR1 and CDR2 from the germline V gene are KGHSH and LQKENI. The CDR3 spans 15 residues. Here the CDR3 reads CASSPYSGRDNEQYF. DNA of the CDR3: TGTGCCAGCTCACCATACAGCGGGAGAGACAACGAGCAGTACTTC.

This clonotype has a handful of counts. The CDR3 bases are TGTGCCAGCAGTTCCTGGACTAGCGGGGGGCACGTGGATGAGCAGTTCTTC. Its protein is CASSSWTSGGHVDEQFF. This chain connects TRBV6-1 to TRBJ2-1; 14 bases map to TRBD2. This CDR3 is 17 amino acids long. The J segment lost 8 bases and the V segment lost 5 bases, leaving 11 bases of the junction unmatched. Germline CDR1 reads MNHNS; CDR2 reads SASEGT.

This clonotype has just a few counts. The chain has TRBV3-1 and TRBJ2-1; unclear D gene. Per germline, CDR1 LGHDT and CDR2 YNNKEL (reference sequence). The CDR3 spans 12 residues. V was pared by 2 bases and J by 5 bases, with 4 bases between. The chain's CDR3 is CASSQFDNEQFF. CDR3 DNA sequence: TGTGCCAGCAGCCAATTTGACAATGAGCAGTTCTTC.

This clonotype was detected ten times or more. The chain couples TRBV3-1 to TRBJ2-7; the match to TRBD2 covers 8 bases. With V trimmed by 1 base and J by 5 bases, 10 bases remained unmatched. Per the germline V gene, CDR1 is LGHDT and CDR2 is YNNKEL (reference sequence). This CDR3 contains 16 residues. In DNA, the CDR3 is TGTGCCAGCAGCCAAGTAGCGGGGCAGGGCAGAGACGAGCAGTACTTC. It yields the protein CASSQVAGQGRDEQYF.

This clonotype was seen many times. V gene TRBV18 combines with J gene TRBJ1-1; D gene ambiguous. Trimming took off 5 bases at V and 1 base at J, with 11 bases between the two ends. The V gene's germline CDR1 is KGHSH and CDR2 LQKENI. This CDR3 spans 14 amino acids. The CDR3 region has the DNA TGTGCCAGCTCAAGGTTCGAGGAGAACACTGAAGCTTTCTTT. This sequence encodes CASSRFEENTEAFF.

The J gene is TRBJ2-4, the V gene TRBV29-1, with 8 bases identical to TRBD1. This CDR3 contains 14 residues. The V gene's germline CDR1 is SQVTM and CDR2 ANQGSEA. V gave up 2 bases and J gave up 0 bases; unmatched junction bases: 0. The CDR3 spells CSVETGGAKNIQYF. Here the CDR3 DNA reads TGCAGCGTTGAAACAGGGGGAGCCAAAAACATTCAGTACTTC.

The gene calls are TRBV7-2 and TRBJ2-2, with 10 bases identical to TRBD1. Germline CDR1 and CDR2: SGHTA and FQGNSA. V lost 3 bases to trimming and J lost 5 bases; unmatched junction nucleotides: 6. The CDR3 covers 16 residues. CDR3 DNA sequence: TGTGCCAGCAGCTTTTGGTGGACAGGGGGAACCGGGGAGCTGTTTTTT. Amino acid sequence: CASSFWWTGGTGELFF.

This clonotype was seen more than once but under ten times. In DNA form, the CDR3 reads TGCAGCGTTTCTGGTACTGAAGCTTTCTTT. Translation: CSVSGTEAFF. The rearrangement links TRBV29-1 to TRBJ1-1; D gene ambiguous. This CDR3 region has 10 residues. CDR1 is SQVTM and CDR2 is ANQGSEA in the germline V gene. The V gene lost 5 bases and the J gene lost 5 bases, with 6 bases spanning the gap.

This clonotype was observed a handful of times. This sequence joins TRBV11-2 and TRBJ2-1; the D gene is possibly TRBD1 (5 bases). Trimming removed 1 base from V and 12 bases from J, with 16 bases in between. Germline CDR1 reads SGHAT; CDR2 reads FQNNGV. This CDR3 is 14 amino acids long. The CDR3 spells CASSLVGPRVMQFF. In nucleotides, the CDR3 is TGTGCCAGCAGCTTAGTGGGGCCCAGGGTCATGCAGTTCTTC.

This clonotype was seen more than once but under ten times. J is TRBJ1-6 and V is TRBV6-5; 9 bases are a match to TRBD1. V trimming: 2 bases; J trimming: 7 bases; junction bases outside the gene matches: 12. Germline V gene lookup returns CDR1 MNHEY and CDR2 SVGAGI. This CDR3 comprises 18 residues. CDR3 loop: CASSYASAGQGGNSPLHF. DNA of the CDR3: TGTGCCAGCAGTTACGCCTCCGCGGGACAGGGTGGAAATTCACCCCTCCACTTT.

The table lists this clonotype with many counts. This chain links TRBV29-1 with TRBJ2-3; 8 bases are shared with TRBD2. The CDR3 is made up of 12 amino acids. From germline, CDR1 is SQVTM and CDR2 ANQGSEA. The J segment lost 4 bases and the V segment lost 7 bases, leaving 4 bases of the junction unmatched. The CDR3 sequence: CSGRLASDTQYF. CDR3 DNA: TGCAGCGGGAGACTAGCGTCAGATACGCAGTATTTT.

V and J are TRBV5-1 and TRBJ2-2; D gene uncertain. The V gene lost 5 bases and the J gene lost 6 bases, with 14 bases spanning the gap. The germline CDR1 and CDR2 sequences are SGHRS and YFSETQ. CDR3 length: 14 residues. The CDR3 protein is CASSSELSAGELFF. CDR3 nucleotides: TGCGCCAGCAGTTCTGAGCTTAGTGCCGGGGAGCTGTTTTTT.

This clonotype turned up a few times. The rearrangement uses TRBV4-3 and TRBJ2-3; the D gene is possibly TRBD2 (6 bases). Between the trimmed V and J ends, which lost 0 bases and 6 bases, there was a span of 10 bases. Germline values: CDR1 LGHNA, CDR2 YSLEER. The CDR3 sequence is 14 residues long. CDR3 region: CASSQEGGWDTQYF. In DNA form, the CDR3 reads TGCGCCAGCAGCCAAGAGGGGGGATGGGATACGCAGTATTTT.

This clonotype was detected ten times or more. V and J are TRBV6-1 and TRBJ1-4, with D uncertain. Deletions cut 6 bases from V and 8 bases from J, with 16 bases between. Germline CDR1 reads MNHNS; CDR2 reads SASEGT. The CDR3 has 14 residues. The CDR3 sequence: CASRERTQDEKLFF. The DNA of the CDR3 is TGTGCCAGCAGGGAAAGAACTCAGGACGAAAAACTGTTTTTT.

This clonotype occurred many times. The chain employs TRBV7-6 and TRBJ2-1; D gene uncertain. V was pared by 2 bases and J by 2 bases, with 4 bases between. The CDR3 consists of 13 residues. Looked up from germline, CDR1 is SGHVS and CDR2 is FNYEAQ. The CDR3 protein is CASSLRPYNEQFF. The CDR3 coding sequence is TGTGCCAGCAGCTTACGGCCCTACAATGAGCAGTTCTTC.